This T cell receptor beta chain was retrieved from a study of cytomegalovirus exposure and HLA in healthy donors. Background on the study: It was reported in a later analysis that the 120 validation repertoires used the same platform as the roughly 700 first-cohort repertoires. Findings of the study overall: A few chains tied to CMV proved CMV antigen-specific in vitro. Over 150 TCR beta chains were listed as cytomegalovirus-associated.

The V gene lost 1 base and the J gene lost 4 bases, with 14 bases spanning the gap. CDR3 length: 16 amino acids. CDR1 and CDR2 (germline): SGHVS, FNYEAQ. Of note for this clone: Its antigen is not identified.

Clones were sequenced by immunoSEQ multiplex PCR, and TCRdb holds only the in-frame ones, with some missing. The table records 120,000 or so clones, about nine tenths of them present only once. This receptor was obtained from a woman aged 18-29 years in good health and CMV-seronegative. The sample comprised PBMCs. The chain has TRBV7-6 and TRBJ2-1; the D gene is possibly TRBD2 (6 bases). The CDR3: CASSLGGGNYYNEQFF. CDR3 bases: TGTGCCAGCAGCTTAGGTGGCGGGAACTATTACAATGAGCAGTTCTTC.